Each of the 21 T cell receptor beta chains below was sequenced from the same sample in a study of blood T cell repertoires in COVID-19. Repertoires were generated with immunoSEQ multiplex PCR, while TCRdb's copy carries only in-frame clones and drops some. The profile shows about 67,000 clones, approximately 87% of them singletons. Sequencing was done on a sample of peripheral blood. The receptor set was obtained from a man between 50 and 59 years old with active COVID-19.

This clone was detected only once. This chain joins TRBV11-2 and TRBJ2-3; unclear D gene. CDR1 is SGHAT, CDR2 FQNNGV, per germline. The CDR3 has 13 amino acids. Trimming cost V 1 base and J 1 base, with 3 bases left between them. CDR3 nucleotides: TGTGCCAGCAGCTTAGCGGGCACAGATACGCAGTATTTT. This codes for CASSLAGTDTQYF.

The chain employs TRBV7-8 and TRBJ2-3; 11 bases are shared with TRBD2. The CDR3 sequence is 18 residues long. Germline V gene lookup returns CDR1 SGHVS and CDR2 FQNEAQ. Trimming removed 1 base from V and 6 bases from J; junction bases left unmatched: 12. CDR3 sequence reads: CASSLETDTSGRRDTQYF. The CDR3 DNA sequence: TGTGCCAGCAGCTTAGAGACGGATACTAGCGGGAGAAGGGATACGCAGTATTTT.

The chain carries TRBV12-3 or TRBV12-4 and TRBJ2-7; possibly TRBD2 for D (6 bases). V dropped 9 bases and J dropped 6 bases, with 18 bases sitting between them. The CDR3 sequence is 13 residues long. The CDR3 bases are TGTGCCAGTGCCCGGGACTCGCAAGGCGAGCAGTACTTC. Translating it yields CASARDSQGEQYF.

The table lists this clone with many counts. This chain links TRBV12-3 or TRBV12-4 with TRBJ2-7, with a possible D match to TRBD1 (6 bases). The CDR3 is 12 amino acids. The V end was cut by 5 bases, the J end by 6 bases, with 11 bases between. This CDR3 is CASSPNRVEQYF. The CDR3, as DNA: TGTGCCAGCAGTCCCAACAGGGTCGAGCAGTACTTC.

The rearrangement uses TRBV6-1 and TRBJ2-3, with 9 bases matching TRBD1. The V gene's germline CDR1 is MNHNS and CDR2 SASEGT. V gave up 0 bases and J gave up 6 bases; unmatched junction bases: 7. CDR3 length equals 16 residues. CDR3 DNA: TGTGCCAGCAGTGAAGCTCCGGGACAGGGTGGTGATACGCAGTATTTT. Its protein is CASSEAPGQGGDTQYF.

This clone was counted a few times. The rearrangement uses TRBV28 and TRBJ1-6; D perhaps matches TRBD1 (5 bases). The germline CDR1 and CDR2 sequences are MDHEN and SYDVKM. This CDR3 is built from 17 residues. Trimming pared 6 bases from V and 3 bases from J, leaving 18 bases between. The DNA for the CDR3 is TGTGCCAGCAGCCTTCGGAAGGGGAGGGACTATAATTCACCCCTCCACTTT. It translates to CASSLRKGRDYNSPLHF.

The V and J genes are TRBV5-4 and TRBJ2-1, with TRBD2 matching 9 bases. CDR3 length: 15 amino acids. V dropped 1 base and J dropped 5; count of bases not matched to a gene: 4. CDR1 and CDR2 from the germline V gene are SGHNT and YYREEE (reference sequence). The DNA for the CDR3 is TGTGCCAGCAGCTTGTTTCCTAGCGGGAACAATGAGCAGTTCTTC. It codes for CASSLFPSGNNEQFF. Full variable domain (outside the CDR3, taken from reference TRBV5-4 and TRBJ2-1): ETGVTQSPTHLIKTRGQQVTLRCSSQSGHNTVSWYQQALGQGPQFIFQYYREEENGRGNFPPRFSGLQFPNYSSELNVNALELDDSALYLCASSLFPSGNNEQFFGPGTRLTVL.

The rearrangement links TRBV24-1 to TRBJ2-1; TRBD1 matches at 9 bases. The CDR3 runs 15 residues. V trimming: 5 bases; J trimming: 7 bases; junction bases outside the gene matches: 8. The germline V gene encodes CDR1 KGHDR and CDR2 SFDVKD. The DNA for the CDR3 is TGTGCCACCAGTGGTTCCGGGACAGGGCGTAATGAGCAGTTCTTC. Translating gives CATSGSGTGRNEQFF.

V usage is TRBV5-8 and J usage is TRBJ1-6, with D possibly TRBD1 on 5 matching bases. Germline V gene data show CDR1 as SGHTS and CDR2 as YDEGEE. V was cut by 1 base and J by 8 bases, with 16 bases left in between. The CDR3 is 16 residues long. The CDR3 loop reads CASSLQGTLAHSPLHF. The CDR3 coding sequence is TGTGCCAGCAGCTTGCAGGGAACCTTGGCCCATTCACCCCTCCACTTT. Full variable domain (outside the CDR3, taken from reference TRBV5-8 and TRBJ1-6): EAGVTQSPTHLIKTRGQQATLRCSPISGHTSVYWYQQALGLGLQFLLWYDEGEERNRGNFPPRFSGRQFPNYSSELNVNALELEDSALYLCASSLQGTLAHSPLHFGNGTRLTVT.

In DNA, the CDR3 is TGTGCCACCAGTGGAGGAGCCCTCCCCCCCTACGAGCAGTACTTC. Amino acids: CATSGGALPPYEQYF. This sequence joins TRBV24-1 and TRBJ2-7; D gene uncertain. The CDR3 length is 15 residues. The V end lost 5 bases, the J end lost 2 bases, and 15 bases lay between the germline ends. Germline V CDR1 and CDR2: KGHDR, SFDVKD.

The chain employs TRBV7-2 and TRBJ1-1, with D possibly matching TRBD1 (5 bases). From germline, CDR1 is SGHTA and CDR2 FQGNSA. The CDR3 length is 13 residues. V dropped 8 bases and J dropped 0 bases, with 10 bases sitting between them. The CDR3: CASEQGLNTEAFF. The CDR3 DNA follows: TGTGCCAGCGAGCAGGGCCTGAACACTGAAGCTTTCTTT.

This clone was seen only a few times. The rearrangement links TRBV6-2 or TRBV6-3 to TRBJ2-5, with TRBD2 identical over 12 bases. V shed 6 bases and J 4 bases; nucleotides not matched to a gene: 9. Germline V gives CDR1 MNHEY, CDR2 SVGEGT. The CDR3 is made up of 16 amino acids. The CDR3 nucleotides are TGTGCCAGCAGCCCACTCGGACTAGCGGGGAGAGAGACCCAGTACTTC. Encoded protein: CASSPLGLAGRETQYF.

This chain links TRBV27 with TRBJ1-1, with D unresolved. V was trimmed by 5 bases and J by 6 bases, leaving 19 bases between them. The germline V gene has CDR1 MNHEY and CDR2 SMNVEV (reference sequence). The CDR3 is 15 amino acids. The CDR3 protein is CASSRQETSSAEAFF. The CDR3 DNA reads TGTGCCAGCAGTAGGCAGGAAACATCGTCGGCTGAAGCTTTCTTT.

The chain combines TRBV27 with TRBJ1-2; D unclear. Germline lookup yields CDR1 MNHEY and CDR2 SMNVEV (reference sequence). There are 13 residues in the CDR3. The V gene lost 2 bases and the J gene lost 1 base, with 5 bases spanning the gap. Here the CDR3 reads CASSLGVNYGYTF. In DNA, the CDR3 is TGTGCCAGCAGTTTAGGAGTTAACTATGGCTACACCTTC.

The CDR3 nucleotides read TGTGCCACCAGTGATCTTGGGCGGGACGGCACAGATACGCAGTATTTT. This codes for CATSDLGRDGTDTQYF. The rearrangement uses TRBV24-1 and TRBJ2-3, with D possibly matching TRBD2 (6 bases). The CDR3 totals 16 residues. Looked up from germline, CDR1 is KGHDR and CDR2 is SFDVKD. Trimming stripped 3 bases from V and 1 base from J, with 13 bases between.

This clone was observed a single time. This chain links TRBV10-2 with TRBJ2-1; D is undetermined. Germline V gene sequence: CDR1 WSHSY, CDR2 SAAADI. Trimming cost V 6 bases and J 4 bases, with 10 bases left between them. The length of the CDR3 is 13 residues. The CDR3 sequence: CASSTVLYNEQFF. Written as DNA, the CDR3 is TGCGCCAGCAGCACAGTCCTGTACAATGAGCAGTTCTTC.

In DNA form, the CDR3 reads TGCGCCAGCAGCTCTCTGACAGGGGGCGATCCTGAAGCTTTCTTT. Translating gives CASSSLTGGDPEAFF. The genes are TRBV5-1 and TRBJ1-1, with TRBD1 identical over 10 bases. In germline, CDR1 is SGHRS, CDR2 YFSETQ. V shed 3 bases, J shed 6 bases, and the junction held 8 bases outside the gene matches. The CDR3 is 15 amino acids.

CDR3 loop: CASSLTSFDEQFF. The DNA for the CDR3 is TGTGCCAGCAGTTTGACTAGCTTCGATGAGCAGTTCTTC. The chain is built from TRBV12-3 or TRBV12-4 and TRBJ2-1, with 7 bases identical to TRBD2. Unmatched junction bases numbered 4, after V lost 3 bases and J lost 8 bases. This CDR3 spans 13 amino acids.

The gene calls are TRBV28 and TRBJ1-2, with TRBD1 matching 9 bases. The J segment lost 7 bases and the V segment lost 6 bases, leaving 9 bases of the junction unmatched. This CDR3 has 14 amino acids. The germline gives CDR1 MDHEN, CDR2 SYDVKM. CDR3 nucleotide sequence: TGTGCCAGCAGAAGGGGGACAGGGTTGTCTGGCTACACCTTC. Its protein product is CASRRGTGLSGYTF.

The CDR3 DNA follows: TGCGCCAGCAGCCGCGGTGCCGACAGGGCTGGAGAAGCTTTCTTT. This codes for CASSRGADRAGEAFF. The chain joins TRBV4-1 to TRBJ1-1, with 7 nucleotides matching TRBD1. Germline CDR1 is MGHRA and CDR2 is YSYEKL. The CDR3 loop spans 15 amino acids. J was trimmed by 8 bases and V by 4 bases; bases with no gene match: 13.

This chain joins TRBV2 and TRBJ1-2; 9 bases match TRBD1. CDR3 length: 14 residues. V lost 7 bases and J lost 5; bases outside the gene matches: 8. Germline loops: CDR1 SNHLY, CDR2 FYNNEI. The CDR3 here is CASNLEDRGYGYTF. In nucleotides, the CDR3 is TGTGCCAGCAATTTAGAGGACAGGGGATATGGCTACACCTTC.